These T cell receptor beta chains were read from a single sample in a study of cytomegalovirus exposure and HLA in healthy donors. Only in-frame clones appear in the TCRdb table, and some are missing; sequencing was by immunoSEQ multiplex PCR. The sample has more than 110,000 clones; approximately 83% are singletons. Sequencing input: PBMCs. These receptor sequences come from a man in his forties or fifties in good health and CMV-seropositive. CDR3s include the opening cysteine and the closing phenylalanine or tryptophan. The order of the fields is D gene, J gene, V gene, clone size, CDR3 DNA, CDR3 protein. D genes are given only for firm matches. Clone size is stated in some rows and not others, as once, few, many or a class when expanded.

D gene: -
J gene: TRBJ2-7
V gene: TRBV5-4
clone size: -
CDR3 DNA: TGTGCCAGCAGCGTCCCGGGACACCCATACGAGCAGTACTTC
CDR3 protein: CASSVPGHPYEQYF

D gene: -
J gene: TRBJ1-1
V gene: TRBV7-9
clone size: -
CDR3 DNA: TGTGCCAGCAGCGACTTTAGGAACACTGAAGCTTTCTTT
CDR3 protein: CASSDFRNTEAFF

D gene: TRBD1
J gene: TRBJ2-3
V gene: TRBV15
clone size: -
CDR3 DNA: TGTGCCACCAGCAGAGAGTGGACAGGGGGCACAGATACGCAGTATTTT
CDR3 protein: CATSREWTGGTDTQYF

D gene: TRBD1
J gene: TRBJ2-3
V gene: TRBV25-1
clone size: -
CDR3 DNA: TGTGCCAGCAGTCCCTCCGGGACAGGGGGCACAGATACGCAGTATTTT
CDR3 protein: CASSPSGTGGTDTQYF

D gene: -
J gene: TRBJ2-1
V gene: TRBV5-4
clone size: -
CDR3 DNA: TGTGCCAGCAGCTTGGGCCAGGGCACCTACAATGAGCAGTTCTTC
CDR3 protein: CASSLGQGTYNEQFF

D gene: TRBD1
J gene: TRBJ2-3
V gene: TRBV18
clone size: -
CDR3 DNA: TGTGCCAGCTCACCCCAAGGACAGGGCATGCCAGATACGCAGTATTTT
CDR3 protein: CASSPQGQGMPDTQYF

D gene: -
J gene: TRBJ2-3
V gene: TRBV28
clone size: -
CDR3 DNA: TGTGCCAGCAGTACACCGTATATAGCGACCGTCCCAGGGGGCACAGATACGCAGTATTTT
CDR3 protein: CASSTPYIATVPGGTDTQYF

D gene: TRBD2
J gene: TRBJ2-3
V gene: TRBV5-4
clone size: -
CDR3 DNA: TGTGCCAGCAGCCCCTACCCAGGACTAGCTGGTGATACGCAGTATTTT
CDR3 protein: CASSPYPGLAGDTQYF

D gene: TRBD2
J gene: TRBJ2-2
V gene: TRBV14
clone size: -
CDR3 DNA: TGTGCCAGCAGCCCACTAGCGGGAGGCACCGGGGAGCTGTTTTTT
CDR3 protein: CASSPLAGGTGELFF

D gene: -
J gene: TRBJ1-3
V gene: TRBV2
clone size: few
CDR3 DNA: TGTGCCAGCAAAACGACAGCCGCCTCTGGAAACACCATATATTTT
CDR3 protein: CASKTTAASGNTIYF

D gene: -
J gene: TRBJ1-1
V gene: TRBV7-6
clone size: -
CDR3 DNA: TGTGCCAGCAGCTCACAGGACGGATTCACTGAAGCTTTCTTT
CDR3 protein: CASSSQDGFTEAFF

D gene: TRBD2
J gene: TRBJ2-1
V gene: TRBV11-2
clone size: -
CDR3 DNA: TGTGCCAGCAGCTTACTAGCGGGAGTTCTGCATGAGCAGTTCTTC
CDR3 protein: CASSLLAGVLHEQFF

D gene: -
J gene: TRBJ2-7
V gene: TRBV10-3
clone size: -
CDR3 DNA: TGTGCCATCAGTAAACGGGAGAGCTACGAGCAGTACTTC
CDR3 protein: CAISKRESYEQYF

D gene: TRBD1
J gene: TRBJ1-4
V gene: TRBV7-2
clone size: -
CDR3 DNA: TGTGCCAGCAGCACCACAGGGGCACCTAATGAAAAACTGTTTTTT
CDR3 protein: CASSTTGAPNEKLFF

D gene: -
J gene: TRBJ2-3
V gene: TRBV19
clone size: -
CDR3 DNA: TGTGCCAGTAGTATCGGGCTGGCAGGACTCGGACCAGATACGCAGTATTTT
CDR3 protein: CASSIGLAGLGPDTQYF

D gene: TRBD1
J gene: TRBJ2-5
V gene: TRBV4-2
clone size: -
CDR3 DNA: TGTGCCAGCAGCAAAAGACAGGGGGGGGAGACCCAGTACTTC
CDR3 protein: CASSKRQGGETQYF

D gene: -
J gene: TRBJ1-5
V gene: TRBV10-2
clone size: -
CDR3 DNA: TGCGCCAGCAGTGCCGACAGCTTTAATCAGCCCCAGCATTTT
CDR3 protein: CASSADSFNQPQHF

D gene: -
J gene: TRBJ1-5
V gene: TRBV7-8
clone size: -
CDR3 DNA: TGTGCCAGCAGCCCCCTGGGGGAGGGCAGCAATCAGCCCCAGCATTTT
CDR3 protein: CASSPLGEGSNQPQHF